The 8 T cell receptor beta chains presented below share a single source sample, sequenced in a study of shared clonotypes between healthy human individuals (dated by TCRdb to the early 2020s). The protocol used for the library was the immunoSEQ multiplex PCR assay. This is the immuneACCESS table as TCRdb keeps it, with only in-frame sequences that have V and J called. A part of the clones is gone; compared with another copy, unresolved V genes explain less than half, and the rest is unexplained. The sample has approximately 1.9 million clones on record, around 93% of them singletons. The ten top clones hold around 1.7% of the sample. CD8 naive samples were obtained by positive selection for CCR7 among CD45RO-negative cells, yielding a CD45RA+CCR7+ population from which TemRA cells were excluded. Sequenced input: naive CD8+ T cells from PBMCs. The cell subset or site label of this sample denotes: CD45RA+CCR7+. The receptors were gathered from a man aged 18 to 30 in good health. Some clones in this sample may be carry-over from other donors' samples.

The chain combines TRBV7-8 with TRBJ1-1; 7 bases line up with TRBD1. Trimming took 5 bases from V and 0 from J; bases not matched to a gene: 18. The CDR3 covers 19 residues. Per the germline V gene, CDR1 is SGHVS and CDR2 is FQNEAQ. CDR3 protein: CASSPRLTGFRIMNTEAFF. For the CDR3, the DNA is TGTGCCAGCAGCCCCCGACTGACAGGGTTTCGTATTATGAACACTGAAGCTTTCTTT.

This clone was seen only once. The genes are TRBV9 and TRBJ2-2; TRBD2 aligns across 15 bases. V gave up 2 bases and J gave up 5 bases; unmatched junction bases: 1. The CDR3 has 16 residues. CDR1 SGDLS and CDR2 YYNGEE come from the germline V gene. As DNA, the CDR3 is TGTGCCAGCAGCGTCGGACTAGCGGGAGGGACCGGGGAGCTGTTTTTT. It yields the protein CASSVGLAGGTGELFF.

The V call is TRBV27, the J call TRBJ2-7, with 9 nucleotides matching TRBD1. Unmatched junction bases numbered 7, after V lost 5 bases and J lost 2 bases. Looked up from germline, CDR1 is MNHEY and CDR2 is SMNVEV (reference sequence). The CDR3 has 15 amino acids. The CDR3 DNA sequence: TGTGCCAGCAGTCCCGGGACAGGGCCCGCCTACGAGCAGTACTTC. Protein: CASSPGTGPAYEQYF.

This sequence joins TRBV27 and TRBJ2-7; 9 nucleotides agree with TRBD1. The CDR3 loop spans 16 amino acids. V was pared by 3 bases and J by 1 base, with 7 bases of the junction left unmatched. The germline V gene encodes CDR1 MNHEY and CDR2 SMNVEV (reference sequence). CDR3 nucleotides: TGTGCCAGCAGTTTTTCACAGGGGGCAGTTTCCTACGAGCAGTACTTC. Protein sequence: CASSFSQGAVSYEQYF.

This chain joins TRBV29-1 and TRBJ2-7, with D perhaps TRBD1 (5 bases). V was clipped by 5 bases and J by 3 bases, with 8 bases between them. The CDR3 is 11 residues long. CDR1 and CDR2 (germline): SQVTM, ANQGSEA. DNA for the CDR3: TGCAGCGTTTCAGGGAACTACGAGCAGTACTTC. Its protein product is CSVSGNYEQYF.

This chain uses TRBV27 with TRBJ2-1; the match to TRBD1 covers 10 bases. Trimming cost V 7 bases and J 7 bases; bases outside gene matches: 7. Germline CDR1 MNHEY, CDR2 SMNVEV (reference sequence). The CDR3 has 14 amino acids. The CDR3 protein is CASKIGTGVNEQFF. CDR3 DNA: TGTGCCAGCAAGATCGGGACAGGGGTAAATGAGCAGTTCTTC.

The CDR3 region is CASLSGEKLFF. DNA of the CDR3: TGTGCCAGCCTCTCGGGAGAAAAACTGTTTTTT. The chain carries TRBV25-1 and TRBJ1-4; no clear D. The germline V gene has CDR1 MGHDK and CDR2 SYGVNS. Trimming removed 8 bases at V and 8 bases at J, with 9 bases between. This CDR3 spans 11 amino acids.

The chain recombines TRBV4-2 with TRBJ1-1, with D tentatively TRBD1 (6 bases). Germline V lookup: CDR1 LGHNA, CDR2 YNFKEQ. This CDR3 contains 15 residues. With 3 bases removed from V and 4 bases from J, the gap between germline ends came to 15 bases. The CDR3 DNA reads as TGTGCCAGCAGCCATATAACAGGGAGGAGCACTGAAGCTTTCTTT. As protein: CASSHITGRSTEAFF.